This T cell receptor (beta chain) was identified in a study of T-cell reconstitution after alpha-beta-depleted transplantation in children. Whole-study findings and limits: Several patients had high TCRbeta diversity at day 60; it came from surviving recipient T cells and thymic progenitors. Approximately two months post-transplant, alpha-beta T cells reportedly originated from several hundred expanded graft clones.

It was with unique molecular identifiers that the TCRbeta library was prepared. In TCRdb, the PCR reads were re-called with MiXCR into one record per CDR3 protein. The sample has 200,000 to 300,000 distinct CDR3 sequences; approximately 24% are singletons. This clonotype has only one observation. No antigen is known for it. This CDR3 is built from 16 residues. J gave up 9 bases and V 2 bases, and 6 bases lay outside the gene matches. The germline CDR1 and CDR2 sequences are LGHDT and YNNKEL (reference sequence). This chain joins TRBV3-1 and TRBJ2-1, with TRBD2 matching over 14 bases. The receptor was derived from a female patient between 2 and 15 years old who had a stem cell transplant for congenital amegakaryocytic thrombocytopenia, so the T cells may come from the graft donor. Sequences were derived from PBMCs, mostly from graft donor cells, sampled 360 days after TCRalphabeta/CD19-depleted stem cell transplant. The CDR3 region is CASSQKGGLAGVEQFF. CDR3 DNA: TGTGCCAGCAGCCAAAAGGGGGGACTAGCGGGAGTTGAGCAGTTCTTC.